These T cell receptor beta chains were read from a single sample in a study of identical twins. MiXCR was run by TCRdb on the 5' RACE reads, yielding one entry per CDR3 protein. The table has under 300,000 distinct CDR3 sequences, about 13% seen once. The sample was also linked to a second study, of yellow fever vaccine responses in identical twins.

Material for sequencing was memory (CD45RO+) T cells sorted from blood. The receptors were sampled from a young woman in good health. Each CDR3 is given with its conserved first and last residue. The order of the fields is clone size, V gene, J gene, D gene, CDR3 protein, CDR3 DNA. The D gene is left open where the match is weak. Clone size is not always given. Where it is, it says once, few, many or a class for expanded clones.

>many|TRBV29-1|TRBJ1-1|NA
CSVRKGLNTEAFF
TGCAGCGTGAGGAAGGGGTTGAACACTGAAGCTTTCTTT
>few|TRBV4-1|TRBJ2-7|NA
CASSHPDGRGEQYF
TGCGCCAGCAGCCACCCAGATGGACGAGGCGAGCAGTACTTC
>NA|TRBV12-3/TRBV12-4|TRBJ2-1|NA
CASKVLSGNEQFF
TGTGCCAGCAAAGTTTTGAGCGGCAATGAGCAGTTCTTC
>many|TRBV6-2/TRBV6-3|TRBJ2-1|NA
CASSHRVSQATNEQFF
TGTGCCAGCAGTCACCGGGTTTCCCAAGCAACGAATGAGCAGTTCTTC
>NA|TRBV20-1|TRBJ2-1|NA
CSAIPGHNGGNEQFF
TGCAGTGCTATACCAGGACACAACGGGGGTAATGAGCAGTTCTTC
>NA|TRBV6-4|TRBJ2-1|TRBD2
CASSEMASGGYNEQFF
TGTGCCAGCAGTGAGATGGCTAGCGGGGGGTACAATGAGCAGTTCTTC
>NA|TRBV7-6|TRBJ2-1|TRBD1
CASSLVAGGIYNEQFF
TGTGCCAGCAGCTTAGTAGCAGGGGGCATCTACAATGAGCAGTTCTTC
>few|TRBV4-3|TRBJ2-7|NA
CASSQEGGGGQQYF
TGCGCCAGCAGCCAGGAAGGAGGGGGGGGACAGCAGTACTTC
>once|TRBV20-1|TRBJ2-1|NA
CSAPDSQSNEQFF
TGCAGTGCTCCCGACTCGCAATCCAATGAGCAGTTCTTC
>few|TRBV6-7|TRBJ2-3|NA
CASSYSREYTDTQYF
TGTGCCAGCAGTTACTCCAGAGAGTACACAGATACGCAGTATTTT
>many|TRBV6-4|TRBJ2-3|NA
CASSGGPTTDTQYF
TGTGCCAGCAGTGGTGGACCCACCACAGATACGCAGTATTTT
>NA|TRBV7-3|TRBJ1-4|NA
CASSPSGLRITTNEKLFF
TGTGCCAGCAGCCCTTCGGGGTTGAGGATTACAACTAATGAAAAACTGTTTTTT
>NA|TRBV7-3|TRBJ2-5|TRBD2
CASSPGTSGAQETQYF
TGTGCCAGCAGCCCCGGGACTAGCGGGGCCCAAGAGACCCAGTACTTC
>many|TRBV5-1|TRBJ2-3|NA
CASSLRAPGDTQYF
TGCGCCAGCAGCCTCCGGGCCCCCGGGGATACGCAGTATTTT
>NA|TRBV3-1|TRBJ2-5|NA
CASSHPSNEPFQETQYF
TGTGCCAGCAGCCACCCCTCAAACGAACCTTTTCAAGAGACCCAGTACTTC
>few|TRBV12-3/TRBV12-4|TRBJ2-3|NA
CASSSGTATTDTQYF
TGTGCCAGCAGTTCCGGGACGGCAACCACAGATACGCAGTATTTT
>NA|TRBV6-2/TRBV6-3|TRBJ2-1|TRBD2
CASSYIVSGSNEQFF
TGTGCCAGCAGTTACATCGTGAGCGGGAGCAATGAGCAGTTCTTC
>few|TRBV7-9|TRBJ2-1|NA
CASSSQKNEQFF
TGTGCCAGCAGCTCCCAGAAGAATGAGCAGTTCTTC
>few|TRBV27|TRBJ2-7|TRBD2
CASTGTRGYEQYF
TGTGCCAGCACTGGGACTAGGGGCTACGAGCAGTACTTC
>few|TRBV24-1|TRBJ2-5|TRBD1
CATSYSGTGGETQYF
TGTGCCACCAGTTACTCCGGGACAGGGGGAGAGACCCAGTACTTC
>few|TRBV29-1|TRBJ2-4|TRBD2
CSVASGSLAKNIQYF
TGCAGCGTTGCTAGCGGGTCCTTAGCCAAAAACATTCAGTACTTC
>many|TRBV4-3|TRBJ2-1|TRBD2
CASSQDRLAGAVEQFF
TGCGCCAGCAGCCAAGATCGTCTAGCGGGAGCGGTTGAGCAGTTCTTC
>many|TRBV12-3/TRBV12-4|TRBJ2-1|TRBD2
CASRGGLADNSYNEQFF
TGTGCCAGCAGAGGAGGACTAGCTGATAACTCCTACAATGAGCAGTTCTTC
>few|TRBV6-1|TRBJ1-6|TRBD1
CASSPWAGGGDSPLHF
TGTGCCAGCAGCCCCTGGGCAGGGGGCGGCGACTCACCCCTCCACTTT
>NA|TRBV6-1|TRBJ2-1|TRBD2
CASRTSGGIDNEQFF
TGTGCCAGCAGGACTAGCGGGGGAATCGACAATGAGCAGTTCTTC
>few|TRBV19|TRBJ2-7|TRBD2
CASSTLAGAYEQYF
TGTGCCAGTAGTACCCTAGCGGGAGCGTACGAGCAGTACTTC
>many|TRBV28|TRBJ2-1|NA
CASSPESGSGGHNEQFF
TGTGCCAGCAGTCCAGAGAGTGGGTCAGGAGGGCACAATGAGCAGTTCTTC
>few|TRBV7-2|TRBJ2-7|NA
CASSPPGGLEQYF
TGTGCCAGCAGCCCCCCCGGAGGGCTCGAGCAGTACTTC
>NA|TRBV6-5|TRBJ2-7|TRBD2
CASSSLSREAAYEQYF
TGTGCCAGCAGTTCCTTGTCCCGGGAGGCGGCCTACGAGCAGTACTTC
>few|TRBV4-2|TRBJ1-5|NA
CASSQYTATNNQPQHF
TGTGCCAGCAGCCAGTACACGGCAACAAACAATCAGCCCCAGCATTTT
>NA|TRBV20-1|TRBJ2-2|NA
CSAKPTSRGSNTGELFF
TGCAGTGCTAAACCCACGTCCCGGGGGAGTAACACCGGGGAGCTGTTTTTT
>few|TRBV7-2|TRBJ2-7|NA
CASSLSIGGPTYEQYF
TGTGCCAGCAGCTTATCTATCGGGGGGCCCACCTACGAGCAGTACTTC
>NA|TRBV30|TRBJ2-1|TRBD2
CAWSVLAGGGQFF
TGTGCCTGGAGTGTACTAGCGGGAGGGGGTCAGTTCTTC
>few|TRBV11-1|TRBJ1-6|NA
CASSGQNSPLHF
TGTGCCAGCAGCGGCCAGAATTCACCCCTCCACTTT